This T cell receptor beta chain originates from a study of OX40 agonist ivuxolimab in advanced cancers. As for the study in general: Subjects had a mean age of around 63 years, with a range of 23 to 79; roughly 80% were male.

The CDR3 totals 16 residues. From germline, CDR1 is SGHVS and CDR2 FNYEAQ. The ends lost 5 bases at V and 7 bases at J; junction bases unmatched: 16. The table came from immunoSEQ multiplex PCR; TCRdb's copy has only in-frame clones and leaves some out. Counted here are 8,000 to 10,000 clones, approximately 88% occurring once; the ten biggest clones make up roughly 12%. This sequence joins TRBV7-6 and TRBJ2-7; 8 nucleotides match TRBD2. The origin of this receptor is an adult with an advanced solid tumor such as melanoma, head and neck, liver or kidney cancer. The material sequenced was CD4+ or CD8+ T cells sorted from blood, taken in a trial of the OX40 agonist ivuxolimab. The CDR3 protein is CASSTGLALPLGEQYF. The CDR3, as DNA: TGTGCCAGCAGCACAGGACTAGCCCTCCCCTTAGGAGAGCAGTACTTC. Looking up the rest from reference TRBV7-6 and TRBJ2-7 gives the full variable domain: GAGVSQSPRYKVTKRGQDVALRCDPISGHVSLYWYRQALGQGPEFLTYFNYEAQQDKSGLPNDRFSAERPEGSISTLTIQRTEQRDSAMYRCASSTGLALPLGEQYFGPGTRLTVT.